Below are 11 T cell receptor beta chains sequenced from a single sample in a study of lymphopenia after photon versus proton radiotherapy. Sequencing was performed with immunoSEQ multiplex PCR; in TCRdb, only in-frame clones are kept and a portion is missing. The profile covers 13,000 or so clones, with around 90% appearing a single time and more than 2.5% taken by the ten largest. Specimen: peripheral blood, collected from a patient treated with proton-based radiotherapy. Receptors were obtained from a man aged 55 to 70 with pancreatic cancer.

This chain joins TRBV18 and TRBJ2-7; D is possibly TRBD1 (5 bases). Trimming stripped 3 bases from V and 0 bases from J, with 12 bases between. The CDR3 length is 15 residues. The germline gives CDR1 KGHSH, CDR2 LQKENI. CDR3 residues: CASSPRQQSSYEQYF. The CDR3 nucleotides are TGTGCCAGCTCACCCCGACAGCAAAGCTCCTACGAGCAGTACTTC.

A word on this clone: One end of the junction does not line up with germline, which may come from a read error. J is TRBJ2-3 and V is TRBV7-7, with 13 bases aligning to TRBD2. The length of the CDR3 is 15 residues. Germline V gene sequence: CDR1 SSHAT, CDR2 FNYEAQ (reference sequence). The CDR3: CASSSGLAGSDTQYF. The CDR3 DNA reads TGTGCTAGCAGTTCGGGACTAGCGGGATCCGATACGCAGTATTTT.

This chain links TRBV7-9 with TRBJ2-1; D remains ambiguous. CDR3 length: 12 residues. Germline CDR1 reads SEHNR; CDR2 reads FQNEAQ (reference sequence). Between the trimmed V and J ends, which lost 4 bases and 9 bases, there was a span of 10 bases. The CDR3 protein is CASSSNFGEQFF. As DNA, the CDR3 is TGTGCCAGCAGCTCCAATTTCGGTGAGCAGTTCTTC.

DNA of the CDR3: TGCGCCAGCAGCCAAGCTTTGAGTGAGCAGTTCTTC. Encoded protein: CASSQALSEQFF. This sequence joins TRBV4-1 and TRBJ2-1, with D uncertain. This CDR3 has 12 residues. The V end lost 1 base, the J end lost 9 bases, and 7 bases lay between the germline ends. Germline lookup yields CDR1 MGHRA and CDR2 YSYEKL.

This clone was observed once. The rearrangement uses TRBV19 and TRBJ1-5; D remains unclear. Germline V gives CDR1 LNHDA, CDR2 SQIVND (reference sequence). CDR3 length equals 13 residues. V lost 7 bases and J 4 bases, leaving 11 bases between the germline ends. In nucleotides, the CDR3 is TGTGCCAGTAAGGCCTCGGGAAATCAGCCCCAGCATTTT. It encodes CASKASGNQPQHF.

This chain uses TRBV28 with TRBJ1-5, with no clear D. The CDR3 consists of 12 residues. V was trimmed by 6 bases and J by 9 bases, leaving 12 bases between them. Germline CDR1 reads MDHEN; CDR2 reads SYDVKM. CDR3 sequence reads: CASREAERPQHF. CDR3 bases: TGTGCCAGCAGAGAGGCGGAGCGGCCCCAGCATTTT.

The chain has TRBV7-2 and TRBJ2-2; D not resolved. Germline lookup yields CDR1 SGHTA and CDR2 FQGNSA. This CDR3 comprises 12 residues. The germline V and J ends were trimmed by 5 bases and 4 bases, with 5 bases remaining between them. The CDR3 DNA sequence: TGTGCCAGCAGCCTACCCACCGGGGAGCTGTTTTTT. It encodes CASSLPTGELFF.

This clone was recorded only once. V gene TRBV29-1 combines with J gene TRBJ1-5; maybe TRBD1 (5 bases). The CDR3 is 12 amino acids. The germline V and J ends were trimmed by 7 bases and 3 bases, with 10 bases remaining between them. Looked up from germline, CDR1 is SQVTM and CDR2 is ANQGSEA. The CDR3 nucleotides are TGCAGCGGGGGGGACCTCAATCAGCCCCAGCATTTT. This gives the protein CSGGDLNQPQHF.

The genes are TRBV27 and TRBJ2-1; a weak D match, TRBD2 (6 bases). Germline CDR1 reads MNHEY; CDR2 reads SMNVEV (reference sequence). Trimming took 5 bases from V and 1 from J, leaving 15 bases between them. The CDR3 contains 16 residues. The CDR3 protein is CASSTMGTGSYNEQFF. DNA of the CDR3: TGTGCCAGCAGTACCATGGGGACTGGTTCCTACAATGAGCAGTTCTTC.

The CDR3 reads CATSRDKGARAGYTF. The CDR3 nucleotides read TGTGCCACCAGCAGAGATAAAGGGGCCAGGGCTGGCTACACCTTC. This chain links TRBV15 with TRBJ1-2; the D gene is possibly TRBD1 (5 bases). Trimming shortened V by 0 bases and J by 7 bases, and 15 bases separated the two germline ends. This CDR3 is 15 amino acids long. The germline V gene encodes CDR1 LNHNV and CDR2 YYDKDF (reference sequence).

The chain combines TRBV5-4 with TRBJ2-3; no reliable D call. The CDR3 length is 13 residues. Trimming removed 2 bases from V and 3 bases from J, with 7 bases in between. The germline gives CDR1 SGHNT, CDR2 YYREEE (reference sequence). This CDR3 is CASSLDATDTQYF. The CDR3 DNA sequence: TGTGCCAGCAGCTTAGATGCGACAGATACGCAGTATTTT.